The 21 T cell receptor beta chains listed next were all sequenced from one sample in a study of CD8 T cells in Susac syndrome. Roughly 0.45 to 1 ug RNA was reverse transcribed with random hexamers. In TCRdb, the immunoSEQ multiplex PCR reads were re-called with MiXCR into one record per CDR3 protein. The sample lists 140,000 or so distinct CDR3 sequences; roughly 94% were seen once. Sequencing was performed on CD4+ T cells from PBMCs. These receptors came from a human donor in good health.

This clonotype was counted a few times. The CDR3 coding sequence is TGTGCCAGCAGCTTTTTGTCGAACACTGAAGCTTTCTTT. Protein sequence: CASSFLSNTEAFF. The genes are TRBV7-9 and TRBJ1-1; no definite D call. CDR3 size: 13 residues. V lost 3 bases and J 1 base, leaving 6 bases between the germline ends. The V gene's germline CDR1 is SEHNR and CDR2 FQNEAQ (reference sequence).

The J gene is TRBJ2-3, the V gene TRBV7-8, with D possibly being TRBD1 or TRBD2 (5 bases each). The V gene lost 5 bases and the J gene lost 0 bases, with 15 bases spanning the gap. The CDR3 extends over 16 amino acids. Germline lookup yields CDR1 SGHVS and CDR2 FQNEAQ. The CDR3 spells CASSPLSWGSTDTQYF. The CDR3 DNA is TGTGCCAGCAGCCCTCTTAGCTGGGGGAGCACAGATACGCAGTATTTT.

This CDR3 reads CASSSWTPGSNQPQHF. CDR3 sequence (DNA): TGTGCCAGTAGTTCTTGGACACCAGGTAGCAATCAGCCCCAGCATTTT. J is TRBJ1-5 and V is TRBV19; a possible D gene is TRBD1 (5 bases). The CDR3 is 16 residues long. V lost 5 bases, J lost 0 bases, and 14 bases lay in between. CDR1 LNHDA and CDR2 SQIVND come from the germline V gene (reference sequence).

The CDR3 sequence: CASSAGQGGLYEQYF. The CDR3 nucleotides read TGTGCCAGCAGCGCGGGACAGGGAGGACTCTACGAGCAGTACTTC. The V call is TRBV6-1, the J call TRBJ2-7; 9 bases are a match to TRBD1. With 6 bases clipped from V and 3 bases from J, the junction kept 9 bases outside the gene matches. CDR1 and CDR2 from the germline V gene are MNHNS and SASEGT. This CDR3 has 15 amino acids.

V and J are TRBV20-1 and TRBJ1-2, with D maybe TRBD1 (5 bases). CDR3 length: 13 residues. Germline V gives CDR1 DFQATT, CDR2 SNEGSKA (reference sequence). V lost 1 base and J lost 5, with 11 bases in between. This CDR3 reads CSARVQGHYGYTF. The CDR3 bases are TGCAGTGCTAGAGTCCAGGGCCATTATGGCTACACCTTC.

The rearrangement links TRBV5-1 to TRBJ2-3; 7 nucleotides line up with TRBD1. CDR1 is SGHRS and CDR2 is YFSETQ in the germline V gene. The length of the CDR3 is 14 residues. V shed 4 bases, J shed 4 bases, and the junction held 6 bases outside the gene matches. The CDR3 region is CASSLGQEADTQYF. The CDR3 DNA reads TGCGCCAGCAGCCTAGGACAGGAGGCAGATACGCAGTATTTT.

CDR3 residues: CASSEPAGSYNEQFF. In nucleotides, the CDR3 is TGTGCCAGCAGTGAACCAGCGGGCTCCTACAATGAGCAGTTCTTC. The chain combines TRBV25-1 with TRBJ2-1; TRBD2 might be the D (6 bases). Trimming removed 2 bases at V and 0 bases at J, with 8 bases between. CDR1 and CDR2 (germline): MGHDK, SYGVNS. The CDR3 runs 15 residues.

V usage is TRBV4-1 and J usage is TRBJ1-3, with D possibly TRBD1 on 5 matching bases. This CDR3 is built from 13 residues. Germline V lookup: CDR1 MGHRA, CDR2 YSYEKL. The V end was cut by 4 bases, the J end by 9 bases, with 13 bases between. CDR3 coding DNA: TGCGCCAGCAGCCTAGACAGTGGTTCCACCATATATTTT. Translating it yields CASSLDSGSTIYF.

The rearrangement links TRBV28 to TRBJ1-2; no clear D gene. Germline V gene sequence: CDR1 MDHEN, CDR2 SYDVKM. This CDR3 has 15 residues. V was trimmed by 5 bases and J by 8 bases, leaving 21 bases between them. CDR3 in amino acids: CASSPPPVRLRGYTF. In nucleotides, the CDR3 is TGTGCCAGCAGTCCGCCCCCAGTCCGTCTCCGGGGCTACACCTTC.

This clonotype was seen only a few times. The genes are TRBV6-1 and TRBJ2-7; 8 bases fit TRBD2. Germline trimming cut 8 bases from V and 6 bases from J; bases unmatched to any gene: 15. The CDR3 runs to 15 residues. Germline assignment: CDR1 MNHNS and CDR2 SASEGT. The CDR3 here is CASRPVSGRAREQYF. DNA for the CDR3: TGTGCCAGCCGACCGGTTTCCGGGAGGGCTCGCGAGCAGTACTTC.

This clonotype has just a few counts. The J gene is TRBJ1-1, the V gene TRBV7-9; D gene uncertain. Trimming took off 6 bases at V and 6 bases at J, with 8 bases between the two ends. CDR3 length: 11 amino acids. CDR1 is SEHNR and CDR2 is FQNEAQ in the germline V gene (reference sequence). The CDR3 nucleotides are TGTGCCAGCAGTTTGCTCGCTGAAGCTTTCTTT. Amino acids: CASSLLAEAFF.

The genes are TRBV7-9 and TRBJ1-1; TRBD1 agrees at 7 bases. Unmatched junction bases numbered 8, after V lost 6 bases and J lost 1 base. Germline CDR1 SEHNR, CDR2 FQNEAQ (reference sequence). The CDR3 is 15 amino acids. The CDR3: CASRFTGVPNTEAFF. CDR3 nucleotides: TGTGCCAGCAGATTTACAGGGGTCCCGAACACTGAAGCTTTCTTT.

The V call is TRBV28, the J call TRBJ2-2; TRBD1 aligns across 11 bases. After removal of 5 bases from V and 5 bases from J, the junction contained 7 bases not matched to a gene. Germline CDR1 MDHEN, CDR2 SYDVKM. The CDR3 consists of 16 residues. CDR3 region: CASSRRTGGGTGELFF. CDR3 DNA sequence: TGTGCCAGCAGTCGACGGACAGGGGGCGGGACCGGGGAGCTGTTTTTT.

This clonotype has more than one count but fewer than ten. V gene TRBV2 combines with J gene TRBJ1-5, with 7 positions matching TRBD1. Trimming cost V 5 bases and J 2 bases; bases outside gene matches: 6. There are 15 residues in the CDR3. CDR1 and CDR2 from the germline V gene are SNHLY and FYNNEI. This chain's CDR3 is CASSPTGLGNQPQHF. For the CDR3, the DNA is TGTGCCAGCAGTCCGACAGGGCTGGGCAATCAGCCCCAGCATTTT. Using reference TRBV2 and TRBJ1-5 for the parts outside the CDR3, the full variable domain is EPEVTQTPSHQVTQMGQEVILRCVPISNHLYFYWYRQILGQKVEFLVSFYNNEISEKSEIFDDQFSVERPDGSNFTLKIRSTKLEDSAMYFCASSPTGLGNQPQHFGDGTRLSIL.

The chain employs TRBV7-2 and TRBJ2-2, with 12 bases matching TRBD2. This CDR3 is built from 16 residues. From germline, CDR1 is SGHTA and CDR2 FQGNSA. V trimming: 3 bases; J trimming: 9 bases; junction bases outside the gene matches: 8. CDR3 sequence reads: CASSFTQTSGRRELFF. CDR3 coding DNA: TGTGCCAGCAGCTTTACCCAGACTAGCGGGAGAAGGGAGCTGTTTTTT.

This clonotype was observed a single time. The chain links TRBV28 to TRBJ2-7, with 7 nucleotides matching TRBD1. Germline values: CDR1 MDHEN, CDR2 SYDVKM. The length of the CDR3 is 14 residues. V was pared by 8 bases and J by 2 bases, with 9 bases of the junction left unmatched. CDR3 coding DNA: TGTGCCAGCGATGGCCGAGACAGGGCCTACGAGCAGTACTTC. Its translation: CASDGRDRAYEQYF.

V gene TRBV5-1 combines with J gene TRBJ2-5; D possibly corresponds to TRBD2 (5 bases). Between the trimmed V and J ends, which lost 1 base and 4 bases, there was a span of 14 bases. The CDR3 sequence is 15 residues long. CDR1 and CDR2 (germline): SGHRS, YFSETQ. The CDR3 DNA reads TGCGCCAGCAGCTTGTCTGGTACGGGAAGAGAGACCCAGTACTTC. Its translation: CASSLSGTGRETQYF.

The chain is built from TRBV5-4 and TRBJ2-2, with D uncertain. This CDR3 region has 15 residues. Per germline, CDR1 SGHNT and CDR2 YYREEE (reference sequence). V gave up 0 bases and J gave up 4 bases, with 10 bases separating them. The CDR3 is CASSLGLASTGELFF. The CDR3 DNA reads as TGTGCCAGCAGCTTGGGACTGGCGAGCACCGGGGAGCTGTTTTTT.

This clonotype was seen a handful of times. V gene TRBV12-3 or TRBV12-4 combines with J gene TRBJ2-7, with TRBD2 matching over 9 bases. This CDR3 is built from 15 residues. With 5 bases clipped from V and 2 bases from J, the junction kept 7 bases outside the gene matches. CDR3 DNA sequence: TGTGCCAGCAGTGCCCGGACTAGCGTTCCCTACGAGCAGTACTTC. This codes for CASSARTSVPYEQYF.

This chain connects TRBV11-1 to TRBJ2-3, with 11 bases aligning to TRBD1. Losses at the gene ends were 5 bases for V and 4 bases for J; bases not matched to a gene: 5. Germline lookup yields CDR1 SGHAT and CDR2 FQDESV (reference sequence). The CDR3 loop spans 15 amino acids. The CDR3 nucleotides read TGTGCCAGCAGCAAGACGGGACAGGGGGCAGATACGCAGTATTTT. This codes for CASSKTGQGADTQYF.

This clonotype was found a few times. This chain connects TRBV2 to TRBJ2-2; D uncertain. The CDR3 is 11 amino acids. Germline V gene lookup returns CDR1 SNHLY and CDR2 FYNNEI. Trimming cost V 7 bases and J 5 bases, with 5 bases left between them. CDR3 DNA: TGTGCCAGCATGCAGACCGGGGAGCTGTTTTTT. Protein: CASMQTGELFF. Supplemented by reference TRBV2 and TRBJ2-2, the full variable domain reads EPEVTQTPSHQVTQMGQEVILRCVPISNHLYFYWYRQILGQKVEFLVSFYNNEISEKSEIFDDQFSVERPDGSNFTLKIRSTKLEDSAMYFCASMQTGELFFGEGSRLTVL.